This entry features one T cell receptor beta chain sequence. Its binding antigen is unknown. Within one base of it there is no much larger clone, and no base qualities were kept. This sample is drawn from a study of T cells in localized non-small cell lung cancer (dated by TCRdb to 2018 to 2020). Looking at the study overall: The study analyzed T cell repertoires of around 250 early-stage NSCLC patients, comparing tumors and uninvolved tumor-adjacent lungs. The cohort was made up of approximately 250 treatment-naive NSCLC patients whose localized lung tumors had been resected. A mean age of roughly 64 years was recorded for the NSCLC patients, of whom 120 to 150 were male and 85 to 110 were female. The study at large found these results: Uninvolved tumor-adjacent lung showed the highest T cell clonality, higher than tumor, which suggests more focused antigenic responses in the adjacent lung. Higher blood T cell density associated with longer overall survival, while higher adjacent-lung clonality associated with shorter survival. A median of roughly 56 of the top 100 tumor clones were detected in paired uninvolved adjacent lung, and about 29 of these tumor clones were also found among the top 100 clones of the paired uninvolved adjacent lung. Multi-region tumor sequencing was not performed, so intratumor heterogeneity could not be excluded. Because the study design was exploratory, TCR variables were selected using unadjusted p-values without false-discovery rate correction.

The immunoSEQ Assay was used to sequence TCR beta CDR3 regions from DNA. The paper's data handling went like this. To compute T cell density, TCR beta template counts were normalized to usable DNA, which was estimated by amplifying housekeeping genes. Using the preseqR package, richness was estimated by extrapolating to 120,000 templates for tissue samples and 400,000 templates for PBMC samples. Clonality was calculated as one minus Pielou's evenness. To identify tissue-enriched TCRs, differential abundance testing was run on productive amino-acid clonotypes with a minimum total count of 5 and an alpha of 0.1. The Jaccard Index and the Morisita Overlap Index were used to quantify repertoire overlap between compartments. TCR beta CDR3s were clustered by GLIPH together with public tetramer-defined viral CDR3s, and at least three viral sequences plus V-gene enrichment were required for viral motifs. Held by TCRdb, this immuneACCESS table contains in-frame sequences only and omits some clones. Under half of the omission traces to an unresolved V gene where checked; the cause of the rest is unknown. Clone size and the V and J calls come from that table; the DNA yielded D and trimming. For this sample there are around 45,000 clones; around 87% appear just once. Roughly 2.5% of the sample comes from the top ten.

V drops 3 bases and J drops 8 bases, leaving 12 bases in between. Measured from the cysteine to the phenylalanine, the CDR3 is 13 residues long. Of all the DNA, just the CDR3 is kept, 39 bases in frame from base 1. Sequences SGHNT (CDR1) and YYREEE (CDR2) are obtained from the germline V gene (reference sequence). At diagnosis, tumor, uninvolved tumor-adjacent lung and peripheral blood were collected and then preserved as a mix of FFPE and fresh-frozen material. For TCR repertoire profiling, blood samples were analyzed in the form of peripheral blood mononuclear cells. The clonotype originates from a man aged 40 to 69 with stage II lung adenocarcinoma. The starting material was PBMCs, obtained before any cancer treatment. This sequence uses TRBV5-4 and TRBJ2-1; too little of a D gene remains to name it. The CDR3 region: CASSSHGGDEQFF. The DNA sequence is TGTGCCAGCAGCTCCCATGGTGGAGATGAGCAGTTCTTC.